This note documents a single T cell receptor (beta chain) sequence. What it binds is unknown. The sample is drawn from a study of blood T cells in healthy people across ages. General observations from the study: TCR beta diversity correlated strongly with naive T cell percentage.

Combining a sample-barcoded 5' primer with a J-beta primer mix, a second PCR ran for roughly 6 to 11 cycles. A tag from a template-switch adaptor with 12 random nucleotides marked each cDNA molecule. Using its own MiXCR run on the 5' RACE reads, TCRdb lists one record per CDR3 protein. The sample yields hundreds of thousands of distinct CDR3 sequences, less than 35% seen once. CDR3 length equals 15 residues. Losses at the gene ends were 0 bases for V and 1 base for J; bases not matched to a gene: 1. From germline, CDR1 is SGDLS and CDR2 YYNGEE. The sequencing sample was made of blood. The receptor's source is a woman of 80 years or more in good health. This chain links TRBV9 with TRBJ1-1; 9 nucleotides agree with TRBD1. CDR3 nucleotide sequence: TGTGCCAGCAGCGTAGCGACAGGGGGGAACACTGAAGCTTTCTTT. It is translated as CASSVATGGNTEAFF.